Following are 32 T cell receptor beta chains from one sample sequenced in a study of T cells in Graves' hyperthyroidism and ophthalmopathy. The TCR beta CDR3 regions underwent amplification using RNA transcripts as the source. Initially, a first-round RT-PCR of the TCR CDR3 employed the HTBI primer set. Each CDR3 protein gets one entry after TCRdb re-called the multiplex PCR reads with MiXCR. The table records around 350,000 distinct CDR3 sequences, 15% to 20% of them present only once. The material sequenced was blood. Receptors originate from a woman aged 18 to 35 with Graves' hyperthyroidism.

The V call is TRBV27, the J call TRBJ2-2; TRBD2 matches at 11 bases. J lost 7 bases, V lost 5 bases, and 9 bases had no gene match. Germline CDR1 MNHEY, CDR2 SMNVEV (reference sequence). This CDR3 region has 16 residues. The CDR3 loop is CASSPLAGGPNGELFF. The CDR3 DNA reads TGTGCCAGCAGTCCTTTAGCGGGGGGGCCGAACGGGGAGCTGTTTTTT.

This clonotype was recorded at least ten times. The chain is built from TRBV6-1 and TRBJ1-1; D remains unclear. The V end lost 7 bases, the J end lost 4 bases, and 13 bases lay between the germline ends. The CDR3 is made up of 13 amino acids. Per the germline V gene, CDR1 is MNHNS and CDR2 is SASEGT. DNA of the CDR3: TGTGCCAGCACCCCTATGGGCGGCACTGAAGCTTTCTTT. Protein: CASTPMGGTEAFF.

This clonotype was found many times. The chain combines TRBV24-1 with TRBJ2-7; 7 bases line up with TRBD1. Germline V gene sequence: CDR1 KGHDR, CDR2 SFDVKD. The trim removed 3 bases at V and 3 bases at J, leaving 4 bases unmatched. The CDR3 covers 14 residues. In DNA form, the CDR3 reads TGTGCCACCAGTGATGCCGGGACAGACTACGAGCAGTACTTC. Translated, it gives CATSDAGTDYEQYF.

In this sample, this clonotype turned up many times. The rearrangement links TRBV6-4 to TRBJ1-1, with 7 bases fitting TRBD1. Germline V gene lookup returns CDR1 MRHNA and CDR2 SNTAGT. After removal of 2 bases from V and 7 bases from J, the junction contained 7 bases not matched to a gene. CDR3 length: 14 residues. The CDR3 coding sequence is TGTGCCAGCAGTGACGGGACAGATGGGGGTGAAGCTTTCTTT. Translating it yields CASSDGTDGGEAFF.

This clonotype was seen repeatedly, ten times or more. The rearrangement joins TRBV7-3 to TRBJ1-5; 7 bases are shared with TRBD1. J was trimmed by 3 bases and V by 0 bases; bases with no gene match: 11. In germline, CDR1 is SGHTA, CDR2 FQGTGA. The CDR3 sequence is 18 residues long. CDR3 sequence (DNA): TGTGCCAGCAGCTTAACTAGGACAGGAGCATTTGTCAATCAGCCCCAGCATTTT. Protein sequence: CASSLTRTGAFVNQPQHF. Together with reference TRBV7-3 and TRBJ1-5, the CDR3 gives the full variable domain: GAGVSQTPSNKVTEKGKYVELRCDPISGHTALYWYRQSLGQGPEFLIYFQGTGAADDSGLPNDRFFAVRPEGSVSTLKIQRTERGDSAVYLCASSLTRTGAFVNQPQHFGDGTRLSIL.

This clonotype was detected ten times or more. The chain is built from TRBV18 and TRBJ1-1, with unresolved D. The CDR3 has 13 residues. The ends were cut back, 0 bases at V and 4 bases at J, with 6 bases in the middle. CDR1 and CDR2 (germline): KGHSH, LQKENI. The CDR3 sequence: CASSPPPTTEAFF. The CDR3 region has the DNA TGTGCCAGCTCACCACCGCCTACCACTGAAGCTTTCTTT.

This clonotype was seen many times. The chain carries TRBV7-9 and TRBJ2-7; D is undetermined. In germline, CDR1 is SEHNR, CDR2 FQNEAQ (reference sequence). The CDR3 is made up of 13 amino acids. Trimming cost V 7 bases and J 0 bases, with 10 bases left between them. The CDR3 nucleotides are TGTGCCAGCACCTTGGACCACTCCTACGAGCAGTACTTC. As protein: CASTLDHSYEQYF.

At least ten counts were recorded for this clonotype. This chain links TRBV10-3 with TRBJ1-1, with D possibly TRBD1 on 5 matching bases. The ends were cut back, 10 bases at V and 1 base at J, with 10 bases in the middle. Germline V gene lookup returns CDR1 ENHRY and CDR2 SYGVKD. The CDR3 is 12 residues long. The CDR3 region has the DNA TGTGCCACGGGACCTACGAACACTGAAGCTTTCTTT. Encoded protein: CATGPTNTEAFF.

This clonotype was seen more than once but under ten times. The V call is TRBV3-1, the J call TRBJ1-5; TRBD1 matches 10 bases. Germline CDR1 LGHDT, CDR2 YNNKEL (reference sequence). The ends lost 0 bases at V and 0 bases at J; junction bases unmatched: 11. CDR3 size: 20 residues. CDR3 sequence reads: CASSQDMPGQGRDSNQPQHF. CDR3 bases: TGTGCCAGCAGCCAAGATATGCCGGGACAGGGGAGGGATAGCAATCAGCCCCAGCATTTT.

This clonotype has at least ten counts. CDR3 region: CASSEMSGDQPQHF. DNA for the CDR3: TGTGCCAGCAGTGAAATGTCAGGGGATCAGCCCCAGCATTTT. This chain links TRBV6-1 with TRBJ1-5, with D perhaps TRBD1 (6 bases). The CDR3 extends over 14 amino acids. Germline V CDR1 and CDR2: MNHNS, SASEGT. Deletions cut 2 bases from V and 5 bases from J, with 10 bases between.

This clonotype showed up many times. The rearrangement uses TRBV20-1 and TRBJ2-5; D might be TRBD2 (5 bases). The length of the CDR3 is 15 residues. Between the trimmed V and J ends, which lost 3 bases and 1 base, there was a span of 15 bases. Germline V gene lookup returns CDR1 DFQATT and CDR2 SNEGSKA (reference sequence). The CDR3 DNA reads TGCAGTGCTAGCTCTCAGCGACTATTCCAAGAGACCCAGTACTTC. Translation gives CSASSQRLFQETQYF.

This chain connects TRBV7-8 to TRBJ2-5; D may be TRBD1 or TRBD2 (5 bases each). Germline V gene lookup returns CDR1 SGHVS and CDR2 FQNEAQ. The V end lost 6 bases, the J end lost 0 bases, and 8 bases lay between the germline ends. This CDR3 has 13 amino acids. Here the CDR3 reads CASRRDHQETQYF. CDR3 nucleotide sequence: TGTGCCAGCAGACGGGACCACCAAGAGACCCAGTACTTC.

This clonotype appeared many times. This chain links TRBV20-1 with TRBJ2-7, with 10 bases aligning to TRBD1. The CDR3 totals 16 residues. The germline V gene has CDR1 DFQATT and CDR2 SNEGSKA (reference sequence). With 6 bases clipped from V and 2 bases from J, the junction kept 13 bases outside the gene matches. CDR3: CSAANQGQGDPYEQYF. The CDR3 nucleotides are TGCAGTGCAGCTAACCAAGGACAGGGGGACCCCTACGAGCAGTACTTC.

This clonotype was recorded at least ten times. The rearrangement uses TRBV5-1 and TRBJ1-1; D gene ambiguous. The germline V gene has CDR1 SGHRS and CDR2 YFSETQ. The CDR3 runs 16 residues. V was trimmed by 0 bases and J by 0 bases, leaving 12 bases between them. DNA of the CDR3: TGCGCCAGCAGCTTGGACCGACTCCATATGAACACTGAAGCTTTCTTT. Translating gives CASSLDRLHMNTEAFF.

This clonotype was seen once. The chain is built from TRBV12-3 or TRBV12-4 and TRBJ1-5; no definite D call. This CDR3 region has 14 residues. Trimming took 7 bases from V and 3 from J, leaving 13 bases between them. In DNA, the CDR3 is TGTGCCAGCACCACTGGACGGGCCAATCAGCCCCAGCATTTT. Residues: CASTTGRANQPQHF.

In this sample, this clonotype turned up many times. This chain links TRBV28 with TRBJ2-5, with D perhaps matching TRBD1 (5 bases). Looked up from germline, CDR1 is MDHEN and CDR2 is SYDVKM. This CDR3 is 16 amino acids long. The V gene lost 2 bases and the J gene lost 1 base, with 14 bases spanning the gap. The CDR3 DNA reads TGTGCCAGCAGTTTAGGGGAAGGGGTGTTCCAAGAGACCCAGTACTTC. Protein sequence: CASSLGEGVFQETQYF. The complete variable domain, with remaining parts taken from reference TRBV28 and TRBJ2-5, reads DVKVTQSSRYLVKRTGEKVFLECVQDMDHENMFWYRQDPGLGLRLIYFSYDVKMKEKGDIPEGYSVSREKKERFSLILESASTNQTSMYLCASSLGEGVFQETQYFGPGTRLLVL.

This clonotype was observed many times. The V gene is TRBV7-2, the J gene TRBJ1-1; maybe TRBD1 (5 bases). CDR1 is SGHTA and CDR2 is FQGNSA in the germline V gene. The CDR3 runs to 13 residues. V lost 3 bases to trimming and J lost 5 bases, with 10 bases between them. CDR3: CASSLNWGTEAFF. As DNA, the CDR3 is TGTGCCAGCAGCTTGAATTGGGGGACTGAAGCTTTCTTT.

In its sample, this clonotype was seen many times. V and J are TRBV6-1 and TRBJ1-2; D is unclear. Germline CDR1 and CDR2: MNHNS and SASEGT. Trimming stripped 11 bases from V and 3 bases from J, with 13 bases between. This CDR3 has 12 residues. CDR3 in DNA: TGTGCCTCCGCGTCCGGGGACTATGGCTACACCTTC. Amino acids: CASASGDYGYTF.

The CDR3 spells CASSSGRRDRVYEQYF. For the CDR3, the DNA is TGTGCCAGCAGCTCAGGCCGGCGGGACAGAGTCTACGAGCAGTACTTC. This chain connects TRBV27 to TRBJ2-7; perhaps TRBD1 as D (7 bases). V lost 6 bases and J 3 bases, leaving 21 bases between the germline ends. This CDR3 contains 16 residues. CDR1 MNHEY and CDR2 SMNVEV come from the germline V gene (reference sequence).

This clonotype showed up many times. The DNA of the CDR3 is TGTGCCAGCTCCCCGACCTATTCACCCCTCCACTTT. Its translation is CASSPTYSPLHF. The rearrangement links TRBV12-3 or TRBV12-4 to TRBJ1-6; D unresolved. Trimming left V 8 bases short and J 8 bases short, with 10 bases between. This CDR3 is 12 amino acids long.

At least ten counts were recorded for this clonotype. A much larger clone lies one base from this, so it may be a read error. The chain employs TRBV14 and TRBJ2-5, with D tentatively TRBD1 (6 bases). CDR1 and CDR2 from the germline V gene are SGHDN and FVKESK. Trimming cost V 6 bases and J 1 base, with 9 bases left between them. The CDR3 extends over 13 amino acids. Here the CDR3 DNA reads TGTGCCAGCAGGAGGACAGCCCAAGAGACCCAGTACTTC. Protein: CASRRTAQETQYF.

This clonotype has a count of ten or more. The chain couples TRBV10-3 to TRBJ1-1; TRBD1 is a possible D gene (5 bases). The CDR3 is 12 amino acids. V lost 9 bases and J lost 7, with 15 bases in between. CDR1 and CDR2 from the germline V gene are ENHRY and SYGVKD. The CDR3 nucleotides are TGTGCCATAGGGGACCGCCACTATGAAGCTTTCTTT. Translation: CAIGDRHYEAFF.

This clonotype was seen at least ten times. The chain uses TRBV6-1 and TRBJ2-7; 7 bases map to TRBD1. The CDR3 runs to 14 residues. CDR1 is MNHNS and CDR2 is SASEGT in the germline V gene. Trimming cost V 6 bases and J 4 bases; bases outside gene matches: 9. The CDR3 is CASSLTGETYEQYF. In DNA, the CDR3 is TGTGCCAGCAGCCTTACAGGGGAAACTTACGAGCAGTACTTC.

V and J are TRBV7-3 and TRBJ1-6; D might be TRBD1 (5 bases). The CDR3 totals 15 residues. Trimming stripped 0 bases from V and 10 bases from J, with 13 bases between. From germline, CDR1 is SGHTA and CDR2 FQGTGA. The CDR3 DNA is TGTGCCAGCAGCTTAACGGGGGGGATAGGATCACCCCTCCACTTT. This codes for CASSLTGGIGSPLHF.

J is TRBJ1-1 and V is TRBV11-2; 9 bases are a match to TRBD1. CDR1 and CDR2 (germline): SGHAT, FQNNGV. CDR3 length: 14 amino acids. The V gene end was trimmed by 5 bases and the J gene end by 10 bases; junction bases not matched to a gene: 11. Here the CDR3 reads CASSHGNRGRGAFF. CDR3 bases: TGTGCCAGCAGCCACGGCAACAGGGGGCGAGGAGCTTTCTTT.

This clonotype was found many times. The rearrangement links TRBV12-3 or TRBV12-4 to TRBJ2-7, with 7 nucleotides matching TRBD1. The CDR3 has 15 amino acids. Trimming at V came to 5 bases and at J to 4 bases, leaving 11 bases not matched to a gene. CDR3 coding DNA: TGTGCCAGCAGTAGTGAGGGGGCGCTGGGTTACGAGCAGTACTTC. It specifies CASSSEGALGYEQYF.

This clonotype was seen many times. The genes are TRBV18 and TRBJ2-2; TRBD1 matches 7 bases. Germline-derived CDR1 and CDR2 are KGHSH and LQKENI. Trimming at V came to 4 bases and at J to 4 bases, leaving 9 bases not matched to a gene. The CDR3 sequence is 16 residues long. The CDR3, as DNA: TGTGCCAGCTCACGGGTCTCGACAGGGATCACCGGGGAGCTGTTTTTT. It encodes CASSRVSTGITGELFF.

This clonotype was detected many times. The rearrangement links TRBV12-3 or TRBV12-4 to TRBJ1-1; tentative D call: TRBD1 (6 bases). There are 13 residues in the CDR3. Between the trimmed V and J ends, which lost 5 bases and 11 bases, there was a span of 18 bases. The CDR3 is CASSVGTSLGAFF. The CDR3 nucleotides read TGTGCCAGCAGTGTCGGGACATCCCTGGGGGCTTTCTTT.

This clonotype was seen ten or more times. The chain links TRBV12-3 or TRBV12-4 to TRBJ2-7, with TRBD1 as a possible D gene (5 bases). The CDR3 extends over 15 amino acids. V lost 5 bases, J lost 1 base, and 15 bases lay in between. The CDR3 sequence: CASSPRAQISYEQYF. The DNA for the CDR3 is TGTGCCAGCAGTCCCAGGGCCCAGATTTCCTACGAGCAGTACTTC.

This clonotype was observed many times. The rearrangement links TRBV6-1 to TRBJ2-5, with D hard to call. CDR3 length: 15 residues. The V gene's germline CDR1 is MNHNS and CDR2 SASEGT. V shed 6 bases and J shed 5 bases, with 19 bases lying between them. The CDR3 protein is CASRPGPQVGETQYF. The CDR3 DNA reads as TGTGCCAGCAGACCTGGACCACAAGTTGGGGAGACCCAGTACTTC.

This clonotype was detected a few times. The J gene is TRBJ2-7, the V gene TRBV7-9, with D tentatively TRBD1 (7 bases). V was clipped by 1 base and J by 3 bases, with 13 bases between them. The CDR3 loop spans 15 amino acids. In germline, CDR1 is SEHNR, CDR2 FQNEAQ (reference sequence). CDR3 nucleotides: TGTGCCAGCAGCTTAGTCGCAGGGGGGAGCTACGAGCAGTACTTC. Translated: CASSLVAGGSYEQYF.

In regard to this clonotype: As the CDR3 is not closed by the conserved phenylalanine or tryptophan, this likely results from a read error. The chain recombines TRBV7-8 with TRBJ1-1; 7 bases are shared with TRBD1. This CDR3 is 14 amino acids long. Germline V CDR1 and CDR2: SGHVS, FQNEAQ. V was pared by 5 bases and J by 1 base, with 4 bases of the junction left unmatched. CDR3 DNA: TGTGCCAGCAGCACTAGGGGGCGGAACACTGAAGCTTTCTTG. This gives the protein CASSTRGRNTEAFL.